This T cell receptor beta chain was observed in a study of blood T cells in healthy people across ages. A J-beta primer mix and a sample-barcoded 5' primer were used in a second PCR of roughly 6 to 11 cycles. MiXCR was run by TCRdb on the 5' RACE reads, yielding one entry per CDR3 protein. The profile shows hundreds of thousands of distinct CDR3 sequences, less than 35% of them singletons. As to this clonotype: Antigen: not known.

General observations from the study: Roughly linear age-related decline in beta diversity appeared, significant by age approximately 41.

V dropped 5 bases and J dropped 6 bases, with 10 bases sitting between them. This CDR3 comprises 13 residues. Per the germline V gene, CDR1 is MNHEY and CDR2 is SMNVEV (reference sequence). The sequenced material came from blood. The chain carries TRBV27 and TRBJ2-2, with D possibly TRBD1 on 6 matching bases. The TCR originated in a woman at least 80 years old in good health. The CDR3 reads CASSTYRAGELFF. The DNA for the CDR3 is TGTGCCAGCAGTACCTACAGGGCCGGGGAGCTGTTTTTT.